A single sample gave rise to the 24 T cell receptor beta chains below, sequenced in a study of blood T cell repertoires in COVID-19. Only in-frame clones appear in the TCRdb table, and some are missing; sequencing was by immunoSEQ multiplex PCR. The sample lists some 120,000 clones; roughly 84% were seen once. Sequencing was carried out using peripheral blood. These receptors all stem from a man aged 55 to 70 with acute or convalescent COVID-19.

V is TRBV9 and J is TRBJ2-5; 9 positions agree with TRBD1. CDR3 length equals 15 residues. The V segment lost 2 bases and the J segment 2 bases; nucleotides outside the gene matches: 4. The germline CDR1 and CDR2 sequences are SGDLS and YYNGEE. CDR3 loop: CASSVGTGRQETQYF. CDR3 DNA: TGTGCCAGCAGCGTGGGGACAGGGCGACAAGAGACCCAGTACTTC.

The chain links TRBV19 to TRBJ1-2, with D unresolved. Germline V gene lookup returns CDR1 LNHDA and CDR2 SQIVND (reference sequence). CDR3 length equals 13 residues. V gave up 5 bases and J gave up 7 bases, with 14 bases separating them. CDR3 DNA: TGTGCCAGTAGTCCCCCAGGACTCCTTGGCTACACCTTC. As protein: CASSPPGLLGYTF. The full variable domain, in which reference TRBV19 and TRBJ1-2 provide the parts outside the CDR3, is DGGITQSPKYLFRKEGQNVTLSCEQNLNHDAMYWYRQDPGQGLRLIYYSQIVNDFQKGDIAEGYSVSREKKESFPLTVTSAQKNPTAFYLCASSPPGLLGYTFGSGTRLTVV.

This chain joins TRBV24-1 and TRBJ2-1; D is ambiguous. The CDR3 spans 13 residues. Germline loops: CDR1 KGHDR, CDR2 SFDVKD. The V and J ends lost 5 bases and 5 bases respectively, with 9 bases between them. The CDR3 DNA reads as TGTGCCACCAGTGCGTACAGCCACAATGAGCAGTTCTTC. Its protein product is CATSAYSHNEQFF.

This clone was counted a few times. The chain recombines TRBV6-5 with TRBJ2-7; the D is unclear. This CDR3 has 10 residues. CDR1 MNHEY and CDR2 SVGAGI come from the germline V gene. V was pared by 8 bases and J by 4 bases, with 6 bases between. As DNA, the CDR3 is TGTGCCAGCGGCGGATACGAGCAGTACTTC. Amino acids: CASGGYEQYF.

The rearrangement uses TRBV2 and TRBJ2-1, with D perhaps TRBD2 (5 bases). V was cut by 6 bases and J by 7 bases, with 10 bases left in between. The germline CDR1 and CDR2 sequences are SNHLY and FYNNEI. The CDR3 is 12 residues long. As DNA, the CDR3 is TGTGCCAGCAGCTACCCGGGGAATGAGCAGTTCTTC. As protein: CASSYPGNEQFF.

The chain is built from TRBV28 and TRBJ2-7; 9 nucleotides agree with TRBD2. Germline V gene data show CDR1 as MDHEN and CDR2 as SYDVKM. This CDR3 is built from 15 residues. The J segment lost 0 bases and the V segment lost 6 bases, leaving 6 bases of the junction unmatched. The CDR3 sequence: CASRQGLASSYEQYF. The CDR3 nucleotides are TGTGCCAGCAGACAGGGACTAGCTTCCTCCTACGAGCAGTACTTC.

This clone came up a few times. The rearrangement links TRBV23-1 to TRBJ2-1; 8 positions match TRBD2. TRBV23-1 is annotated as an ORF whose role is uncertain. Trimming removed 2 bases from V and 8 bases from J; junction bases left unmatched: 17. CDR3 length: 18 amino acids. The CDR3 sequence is CASSQPLGGAGELDEQFF. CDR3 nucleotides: TGCGCCAGCAGTCAACCCCTCGGGGGAGCGGGAGAGTTGGATGAGCAGTTCTTC.

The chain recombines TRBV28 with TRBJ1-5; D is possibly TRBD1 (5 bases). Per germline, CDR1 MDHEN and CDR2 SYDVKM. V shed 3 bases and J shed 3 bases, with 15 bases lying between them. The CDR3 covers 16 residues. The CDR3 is CASSLGRGVFNQPQHF. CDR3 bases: TGTGCCAGCAGTTTGGGGCGGGGCGTCTTCAATCAGCCCCAGCATTTT.

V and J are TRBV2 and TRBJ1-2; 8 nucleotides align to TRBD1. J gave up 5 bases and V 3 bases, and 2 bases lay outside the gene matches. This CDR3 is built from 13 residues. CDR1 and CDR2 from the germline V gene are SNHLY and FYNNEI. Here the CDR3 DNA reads TGTGCCAGCAGTGACACAGGGGGTTATGGCTACACCTTC. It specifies CASSDTGGYGYTF.

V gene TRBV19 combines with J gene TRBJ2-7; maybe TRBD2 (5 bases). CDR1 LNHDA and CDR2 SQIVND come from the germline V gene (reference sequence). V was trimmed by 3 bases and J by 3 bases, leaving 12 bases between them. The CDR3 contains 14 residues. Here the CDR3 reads CASSIRADFYEQYF. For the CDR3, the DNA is TGTGCCAGTAGTATTAGAGCGGATTTCTACGAGCAGTACTTC.

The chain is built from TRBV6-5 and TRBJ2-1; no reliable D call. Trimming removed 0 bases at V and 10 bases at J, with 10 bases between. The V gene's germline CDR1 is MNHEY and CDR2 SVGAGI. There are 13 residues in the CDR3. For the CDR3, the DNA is TGTGCCAGCAGTTACTCAAGACGCAGGGAGCAGTTCTTC. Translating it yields CASSYSRRREQFF.

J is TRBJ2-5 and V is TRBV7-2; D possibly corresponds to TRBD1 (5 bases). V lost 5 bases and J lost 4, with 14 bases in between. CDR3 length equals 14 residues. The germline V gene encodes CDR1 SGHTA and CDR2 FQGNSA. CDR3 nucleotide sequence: TGTGCCAGCAGCCTAAGGGGCCAGGGAGAGACCCAGTACTTC. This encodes CASSLRGQGETQYF. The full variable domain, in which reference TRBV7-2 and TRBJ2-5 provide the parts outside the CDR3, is GAGVSQSPSNKVTEKGKDVELRCDPISGHTALYWYRQSLGQGLEFLIYFQGNSAPDKSGLPSDRFSAERTGGSVSTLTIQRTQQEDSAVYLCASSLRGQGETQYFGPGTRLLVL.

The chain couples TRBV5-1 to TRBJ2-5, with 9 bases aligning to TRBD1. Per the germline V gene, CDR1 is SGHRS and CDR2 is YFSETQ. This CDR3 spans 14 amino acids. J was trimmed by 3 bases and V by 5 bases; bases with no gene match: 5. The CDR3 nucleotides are TGCGCCAGCAGACCCGGGACAGGGAAAGAGACCCAGTACTTC. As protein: CASRPGTGKETQYF. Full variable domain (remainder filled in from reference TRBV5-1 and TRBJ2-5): KAGVTQTPRYLIKTRGQQVTLSCSPISGHRSVSWYQQTPGQGLQFLFEYFSETQRNKGNFPGRFSGRQFSNSRSEMNVSTLELGDSALYLCASRPGTGKETQYFGPGTRLLVL.

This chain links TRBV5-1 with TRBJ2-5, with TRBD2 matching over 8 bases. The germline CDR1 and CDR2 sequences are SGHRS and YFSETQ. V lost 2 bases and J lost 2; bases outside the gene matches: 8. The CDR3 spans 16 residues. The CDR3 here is CASSFIAGMGQETQYF. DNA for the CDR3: TGCGCCAGCAGCTTCATAGCGGGAATGGGGCAAGAGACCCAGTACTTC.

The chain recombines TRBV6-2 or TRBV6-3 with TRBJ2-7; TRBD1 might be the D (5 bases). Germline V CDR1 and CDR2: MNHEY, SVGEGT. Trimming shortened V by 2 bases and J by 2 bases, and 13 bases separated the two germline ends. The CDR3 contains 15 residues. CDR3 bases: TGTGCCAGCAGTTACCCCCAGGGAAAGGCCTACGAGCAGTACTTC. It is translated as CASSYPQGKAYEQYF.

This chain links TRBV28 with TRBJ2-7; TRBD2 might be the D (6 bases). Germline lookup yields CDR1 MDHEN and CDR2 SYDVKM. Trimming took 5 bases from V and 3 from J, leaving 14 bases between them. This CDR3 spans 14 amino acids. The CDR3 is CASSPRTTRYEQYF. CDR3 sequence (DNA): TGTGCCAGCAGTCCGCGGACTACCCGCTACGAGCAGTACTTC.

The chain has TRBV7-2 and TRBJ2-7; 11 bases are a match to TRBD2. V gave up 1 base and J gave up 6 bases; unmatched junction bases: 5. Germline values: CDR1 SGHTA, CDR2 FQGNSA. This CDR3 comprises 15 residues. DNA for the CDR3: TGTGCCAGCAGCTTAGACGGCCTAGCGGGAGGCGAGCAGTACTTC. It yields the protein CASSLDGLAGGEQYF.

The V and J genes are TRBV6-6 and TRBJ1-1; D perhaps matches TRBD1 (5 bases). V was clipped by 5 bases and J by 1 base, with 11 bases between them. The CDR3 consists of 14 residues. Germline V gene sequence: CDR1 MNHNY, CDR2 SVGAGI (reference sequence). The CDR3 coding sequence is TGTGCCAGCAGTCACCAGCAGGGGAACACTGAAGCTTTCTTT. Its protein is CASSHQQGNTEAFF.

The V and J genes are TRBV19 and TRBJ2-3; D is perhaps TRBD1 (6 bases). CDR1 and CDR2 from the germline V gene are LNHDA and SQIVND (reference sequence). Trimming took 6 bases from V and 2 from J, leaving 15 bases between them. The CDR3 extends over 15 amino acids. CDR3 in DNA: TGTGCCAGTAGGTCTTCGGACAGAGACACAGATACGCAGTATTTT. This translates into CASRSSDRDTDTQYF.

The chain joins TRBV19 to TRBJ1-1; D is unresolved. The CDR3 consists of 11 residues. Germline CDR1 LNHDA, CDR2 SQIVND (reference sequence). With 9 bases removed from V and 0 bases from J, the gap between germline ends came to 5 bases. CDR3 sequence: CASRLNTEAFF. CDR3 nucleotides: TGTGCCAGCAGGCTGAACACTGAAGCTTTCTTT.

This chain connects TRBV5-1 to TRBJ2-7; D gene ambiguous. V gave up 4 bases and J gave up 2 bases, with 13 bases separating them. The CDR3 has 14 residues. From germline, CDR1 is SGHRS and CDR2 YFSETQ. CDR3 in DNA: TGCGCCAGCAGCCCCGGGTCCTTACCCTACGAGCAGTACTTC. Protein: CASSPGSLPYEQYF. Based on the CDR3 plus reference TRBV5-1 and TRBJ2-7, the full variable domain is KAGVTQTPRYLIKTRGQQVTLSCSPISGHRSVSWYQQTPGQGLQFLFEYFSETQRNKGNFPGRFSGRQFSNSRSEMNVSTLELGDSALYLCASSPGSLPYEQYFGPGTRLTVT.

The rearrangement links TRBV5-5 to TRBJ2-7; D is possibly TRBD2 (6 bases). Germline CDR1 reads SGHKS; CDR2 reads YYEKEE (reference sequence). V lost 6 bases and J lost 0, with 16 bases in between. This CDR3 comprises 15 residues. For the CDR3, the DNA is TGTGCCAGCACCGCCCAGGGTAGCGGCTCCTACGAGCAGTACTTC. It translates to CASTAQGSGSYEQYF.

CDR3 sequence reads: CASKEDDMNTEAFF. DNA of the CDR3: TGTGCCAGCAAGGAGGACGACATGAACACTGAAGCTTTCTTT. The J gene is TRBJ1-1, the V gene TRBV7-2, with D unclear. V lost 7 bases, J lost 0 bases, and 12 bases lay in between. Germline-derived CDR1 and CDR2 are SGHTA and FQGNSA. The CDR3 totals 14 residues. The full variable domain, rest sourced from reference TRBV7-2 and TRBJ1-1, is GAGVSQSPSNKVTEKGKDVELRCDPISGHTALYWYRQSLGQGLEFLIYFQGNSAPDKSGLPSDRFSAERTGGSVSTLTIQRTQQEDSAVYLCASKEDDMNTEAFFGQGTRLTVV.

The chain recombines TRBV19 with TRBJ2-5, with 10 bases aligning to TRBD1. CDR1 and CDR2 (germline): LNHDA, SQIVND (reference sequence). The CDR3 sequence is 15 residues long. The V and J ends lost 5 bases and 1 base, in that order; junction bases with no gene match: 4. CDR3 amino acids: CASSVGQGVQETQYF. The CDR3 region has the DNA TGTGCCAGTAGTGTCGGACAGGGGGTCCAAGAGACCCAGTACTTC.